A selection of T cell receptor beta chains follows, all from one sample in a study of blood T cell repertoires in COVID-19. The data were produced by immunoSEQ multiplex PCR, yet TCRdb's version contains in-frame clones alone and is incomplete. In the table there are approximately 250,000 clones, 80% to 95% of which are singletons. The sample comprised peripheral blood. These receptors were collected from a young man with COVID-19, enrolled during active disease. CDR3s include the opening cysteine and the closing phenylalanine or tryptophan. A D gene is named only where the DNA matches it firmly. The size field is filled for only some rows; it gives once, few, many or a size class.

.	TRBV5-1	TRBJ1-6	.	CASSLGGQPGSYNSPLHF	TGCGCCAGCAGCTTGGGTGGACAGCCAGGTTCCTATAATTCACCCCTCCACTTT
.	TRBV6-5	TRBJ1-6	.	CASSPTWGGKSPLHF	TGTGCCAGCAGCCCAACGTGGGGGGGCAAATCACCCCTCCACTTT
.	TRBV14	TRBJ1-1	.	CASSDGLPLGAFF	TGTGCCAGCAGCGATGGACTGCCTCTAGGAGCTTTCTTT
.	TRBV29-1	TRBJ1-3	.	CSVLEPGNTIYF	TGCAGCGTTCTGGAGCCTGGAAACACCATATATTTT
.	TRBV10-1	TRBJ2-3	.	CASSERGADTQYF	TGCGCCAGCAGTGAGCGGGGAGCGGATACGCAGTATTTT
.	TRBV6-5	TRBJ1-4	.	CASSSPGDEKLFF	TGTGCCAGCAGTTCCCCCGGGGATGAAAAACTGTTTTTT
.	TRBV6-5	TRBJ2-5	.	CASSYSMALAGETQYF	TGTGCCAGCAGTTACTCGATGGCCCTCGCGGGAGAGACCCAGTACTTC
.	TRBV5-1	TRBJ2-7	TRBD1	CASSGGGTGEGYEQYF	TGCGCCAGCAGCGGAGGAGGGACAGGGGAGGGATACGAGCAGTACTTC
.	TRBV27	TRBJ1-2	TRBD1	CASSLLSGGGLYGYTF	TGTGCCAGCAGTTTATTGTCCGGAGGGGGCCTCTATGGCTACACCTTC
.	TRBV19	TRBJ1-6	TRBD1	CASSMGPTGLSPLHF	TGTGCCAGTAGTATGGGCCCGACAGGGCTTTCACCCCTCCACTTT
once	TRBV7-9	TRBJ2-7	.	CASSLPTRSSYEQYF	TGTGCCAGCAGCCTACCGACACGAAGCTCCTACGAGCAGTACTTC
.	TRBV6-5	TRBJ1-5	.	CASSQGNQPQHF	TGTGCCAGCAGTCAGGGAAATCAGCCCCAGCATTTT
.	TRBV11-2	TRBJ2-3	TRBD2	CASSFPSGGTSTDTQYF	TGTGCCAGCAGCTTTCCTAGCGGGGGGACGAGCACAGATACGCAGTATTTT
.	TRBV10-3	TRBJ1-2	TRBD1	CAISEPDGQGATGYTF	TGTGCCATCAGTGAGCCGGACGGACAGGGGGCTACTGGCTACACCTTC
.	TRBV6-5	TRBJ1-2	TRBD1	CASDPPSGGLGGYTF	TGTGCCAGCGACCCTCCTTCAGGGGGCCTTGGTGGCTACACCTTC
.	TRBV6-2/TRBV6-3	TRBJ1-1	TRBD1	CASSWGQSASTEAFF	TGTGCCAGCAGTTGGGGACAGTCCGCGAGCACTGAAGCTTTCTTT
.	TRBV13	TRBJ2-7	TRBD2	CASSSAGERGYEQYF	TGTGCCAGCAGCTCGGCGGGGGAACGGGGCTACGAGCAGTACTTC
.	TRBV2	TRBJ1-6	TRBD1	CASSPDRGYNSPLHF	TGTGCCAGCAGTCCAGACAGGGGGTATAATTCACCCCTCCACTTT
.	TRBV3-1/TRBV3-2	TRBJ1-2	TRBD1	CASSLDREIYGYTF	TGTGCCAGCAGTCTCGACAGGGAAATCTATGGCTACACCTTC
.	TRBV27	TRBJ1-1	TRBD1	CASSPKQGALVMNTEAFF	TGTGCCAGCAGTCCGAAACAGGGGGCGCTGGTTATGAACACTGAAGCTTTCTTT
.	TRBV10-2	TRBJ1-6	.	CASSVGRGWDNSPLHF	TGCGCCAGCAGTGTCGGGAGGGGCTGGGATAATTCACCCCTCCACTTT
once	TRBV28	TRBJ1-5	.	CASSPQGEGNQPQHF	TGTGCCAGCAGCCCACAGGGTGAGGGCAATCAGCCCCAGCATTTT
.	TRBV12-5	TRBJ2-1	.	CASGLVREQFF	TGTGCTAGTGGTTTGGTCAGGGAGCAGTTCTTC
.	TRBV3-1/TRBV3-2	TRBJ1-5	TRBD1	CASSQGQGASQPQHF	TGTGCCAGCAGCCAAGGCCAGGGGGCGAGTCAGCCCCAGCATTTT
.	TRBV11-2	TRBJ2-3	TRBD2	CASSPQRLAGGHTQYF	TGTGCCAGCAGCCCTCAGAGACTAGCGGGGGGGCATACGCAGTATTTT